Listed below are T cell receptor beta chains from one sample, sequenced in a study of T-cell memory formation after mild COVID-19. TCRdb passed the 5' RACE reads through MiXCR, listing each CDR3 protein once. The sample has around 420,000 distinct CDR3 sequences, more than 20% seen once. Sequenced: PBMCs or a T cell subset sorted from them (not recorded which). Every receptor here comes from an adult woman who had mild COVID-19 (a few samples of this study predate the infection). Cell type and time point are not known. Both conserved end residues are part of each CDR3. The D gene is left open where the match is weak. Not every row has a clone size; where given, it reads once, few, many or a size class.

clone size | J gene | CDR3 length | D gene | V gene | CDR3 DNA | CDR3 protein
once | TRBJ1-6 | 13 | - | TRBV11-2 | TGTGCCAGCAGCTTACCAGCCTTCTCACCCCTCCACTTT | CASSLPAFSPLHF
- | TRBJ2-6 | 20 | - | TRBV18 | TGTGCCAGCTCACCACCCGGGGGCGGCTATAGGGTCTCTGGGGCCAACGTCCTGACTTTC | CASSPPGGGYRVSGANVLTF
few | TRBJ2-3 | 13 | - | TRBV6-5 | TGTGCCAGCAGCCCCGGGCTGCAAGATACGCAGTATTTT | CASSPGLQDTQYF
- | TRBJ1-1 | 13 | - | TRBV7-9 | TGTGCCAGCAGGACACAGGGAGTCACTGAAGCTTTCTTT | CASRTQGVTEAFF
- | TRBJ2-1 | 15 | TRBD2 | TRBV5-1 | TGCGCCAGCAGCTTGGCCGCGGGAGGGATCAATGAGCAGTTCTTC | CASSLAAGGINEQFF
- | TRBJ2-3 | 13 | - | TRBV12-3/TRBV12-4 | TGTGCCAGCAGTCCCACAGGTCCAGATACGCAGTATTTT | CASSPTGPDTQYF
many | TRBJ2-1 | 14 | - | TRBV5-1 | TGCGCCAGCAGCACTAGTTTGGCCTACAATGAGCAGTTCTTC | CASSTSLAYNEQFF
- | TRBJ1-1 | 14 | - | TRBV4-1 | TGCGCCAGCAGCCAAAACAGGAGGGCAGGGGAGGCTTTCTTT | CASSQNRRAGEAFF
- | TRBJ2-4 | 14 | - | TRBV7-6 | TGTGCCAGCAGCGCGAGGCTGGGGGGCGACATTCAGTACTTC | CASSARLGGDIQYF
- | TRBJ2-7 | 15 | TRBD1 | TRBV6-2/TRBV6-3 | TGTGCCAGCAGTTACCAACTCGGGACAGGGCAAGAGCAGTACTTC | CASSYQLGTGQEQYF
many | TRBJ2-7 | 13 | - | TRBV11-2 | TGTGCCAGCAGCCTCGGGAATAACTACGAGCAGTACTTC | CASSLGNNYEQYF
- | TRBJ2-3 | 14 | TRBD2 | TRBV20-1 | TGCAGTGTGGCCGGGCTAGCGGGAGCAGATACGCAGTATTTT | CSVAGLAGADTQYF
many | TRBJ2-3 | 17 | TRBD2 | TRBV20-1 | TGCAGTGCTAGAGATGCTCGAGGGACTAGCGGCACAGATACGCAGTATTTT | CSARDARGTSGTDTQYF
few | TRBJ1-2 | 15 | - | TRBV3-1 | TGTGCCAGCAGCCAAGATCCCGACAGGCATTATGGCTACACCTTC | CASSQDPDRHYGYTF
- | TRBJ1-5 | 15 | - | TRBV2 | TGTGCCAGCAGTCGGGCCTCCGAGGGCAATCAGCCCCAGCATTTT | CASSRASEGNQPQHF
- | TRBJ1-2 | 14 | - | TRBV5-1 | TGCGCCAGCAGCTTGGCAGGAGGGCCCTATGGCTACACCTTC | CASSLAGGPYGYTF
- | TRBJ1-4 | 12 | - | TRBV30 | TGTGCGTTGGACAGAAGCACCGAAAAACTGTTTTTT | CALDRSTEKLFF
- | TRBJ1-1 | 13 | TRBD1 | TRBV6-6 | TGTGCCAGCAGACCGGACAGGTACACTGAAGCTTTCTTT | CASRPDRYTEAFF
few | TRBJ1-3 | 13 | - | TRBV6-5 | TGTGCCAGCAGCAGGGCCTCTGGAAACACCATATATTTT | CASSRASGNTIYF
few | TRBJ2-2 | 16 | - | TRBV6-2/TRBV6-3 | TGTGCCAGCAGCGGGCGGAGGATCGCGAACACCGGGGAGCTGTTTTTT | CASSGRRIANTGELFF
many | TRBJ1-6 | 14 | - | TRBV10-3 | TGTGCCATCAGGCGGGATTCCTATAATTCACCCCTCCACTTT | CAIRRDSYNSPLHF
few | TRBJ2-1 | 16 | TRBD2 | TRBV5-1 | TGCGCCAGCAGCCAGACTAGCGGGGGCCACTACAATGAGCAGTTCTTC | CASSQTSGGHYNEQFF
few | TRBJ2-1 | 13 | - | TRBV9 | TGTGCCAGCAGCGAGAGTGGGGGGAATGAGCAGTTCTTC | CASSESGGNEQFF
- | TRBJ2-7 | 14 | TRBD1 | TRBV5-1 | TGCGCCAGCAGCTGGGGGACAGGGGTTCCCGAGCAGTACTTC | CASSWGTGVPEQYF
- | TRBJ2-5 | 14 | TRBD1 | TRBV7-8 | TGTGCCAGCAGACACACAGGGGGGCGGGAGACCCAGTACTTC | CASRHTGGRETQYF
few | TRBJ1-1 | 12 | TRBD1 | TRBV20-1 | TGCAGTGCTAGAGTCGAAAGGGGGCACGCTTTCTTT | CSARVERGHAFF
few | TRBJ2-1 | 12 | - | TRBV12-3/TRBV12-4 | TGTGCCAGCAGTTTCGCAGGCGGTGAGCAGTTCTTC | CASSFAGGEQFF
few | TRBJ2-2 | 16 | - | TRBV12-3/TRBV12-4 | TGTGCCAGCAGTCCCCATGTAGGGATGAACACCGGGGAGCTGTTTTTT | CASSPHVGMNTGELFF
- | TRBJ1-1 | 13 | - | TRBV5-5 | TGTGCCAGCAGCTTACACCGGACAGCTGAAGCTTTCTTT | CASSLHRTAEAFF
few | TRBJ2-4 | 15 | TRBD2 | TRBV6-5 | TGTGCCAGCAGCGGACTAGCGGGAGTTCAAAGCATTCAGTACTTC | CASSGLAGVQSIQYF
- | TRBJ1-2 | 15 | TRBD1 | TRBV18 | TGTGCCAGCTCACTACCCGGGACAGGGAACTATGGCTACACCTTC | CASSLPGTGNYGYTF
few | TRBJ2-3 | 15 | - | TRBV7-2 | TGTGCCAGCAGCTGGACCGTACCACCGACAGATACGCAGTATTTT | CASSWTVPPTDTQYF
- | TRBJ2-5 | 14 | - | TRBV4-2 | TGTGCCAGCAGCCAAGGGGGTTTGGCTGAGACCCAGTACTTC | CASSQGGLAETQYF
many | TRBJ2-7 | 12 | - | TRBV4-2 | TGTGCCAGCAGCCAAGGTTCCTACGAGCAGTACTTC | CASSQGSYEQYF
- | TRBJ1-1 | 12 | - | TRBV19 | TGTGCCAGTAGTATACTCTACACTGAAGCTTTCTTT | CASSILYTEAFF
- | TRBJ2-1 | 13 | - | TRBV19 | TGTGCCAGTAATTTCAGGGGGGGGAATGAGCAGTTCTTC | CASNFRGGNEQFF
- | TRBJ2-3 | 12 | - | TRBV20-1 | TGCAGTGCTAGAACCCCGGCCGATACGCAGTATTTT | CSARTPADTQYF